Listed below are T cell receptor beta chains from one sample, sequenced in a study of naive and memory T cell subsets. TCRdb reprocessed the 5' RACE reads via MiXCR and lists one record per CDR3 protein. The table lists tens of thousands of distinct CDR3 sequences, 7.2% of them singletons. The origin of the receptors is a male donor in good health. The CDR3 runs from the conserved cysteine through the conserved F or W. A D gene is named only where the DNA matches it firmly. Clone size appears in some rows only: once, few, many, or a class for an expanded clone.

j_call | v_call | clone_size | d_call | cdr3_aa | cdr3_nt
TRBJ1-2 | TRBV6-4 | few | . | CASSDSYTRRFLTYGYTF | TGTGCCAGCAGTGACTCCTATACACGTCGTTTTCTCACCTATGGCTACACCTTC
TRBJ2-5 | TRBV27 | few | TRBD2 | CASSLPRRGGVKTQYF | TGTGCCAGCAGTTTACCTCGGCGGGGGGGGGTAAAGACCCAGTACTTC
TRBJ2-5 | TRBV29-1 | . | . | CSVEAAGPIQETQYF | TGCAGCGTTGAGGCCGCGGGACCGATCCAAGAGACCCAGTACTTC
TRBJ1-2 | TRBV6-6 | . | . | CASSYPLGDGSYGYTF | TGTGCCAGCAGTTACCCGCTCGGGGACGGCTCCTATGGCTACACCTTC
TRBJ1-1 | TRBV15 | . | . | CATSMGRQANTEAFF | TGTGCCACCAGCATGGGCCGGCAAGCGAACACTGAAGCTTTCTTT
TRBJ2-1 | TRBV12-3/TRBV12-4 | many | . | CASSFDQAGNEQFF | TGTGCCAGCAGTTTCGATCAAGCGGGCAATGAGCAGTTCTTC
TRBJ1-2 | TRBV12-3/TRBV12-4 | few | . | CASSLRHLNYGYTF | TGTGCCAGCAGTTTACGGCACCTTAACTATGGCTACACCTTC
TRBJ2-1 | TRBV11-2 | few | . | CASSSVSSSYNEQFF | TGTGCCAGCAGCTCGGTCTCGAGCTCCTACAATGAGCAGTTCTTC
TRBJ1-3 | TRBV18 | many | . | CASSPTGVLSGNTIYF | TGTGCCAGCTCACCTACTGGGGTTCTCTCTGGAAACACCATATATTTT
TRBJ2-4 | TRBV21-1 | . | . | CASSNPRQAGIQYF | TGTGCCAGCAGCAACCCGCGGCAAGCGGGCATTCAGTACTTC
TRBJ2-6 | TRBV19 | few | . | CASSIVAGERISGANVLTF | TGTGCCAGTAGTATTGTGGCAGGGGAGCGTATCTCTGGGGCCAACGTCCTGACTTTC
TRBJ2-7 | TRBV12-3/TRBV12-4 | . | . | CASSHPRSGFHEQYF | TGTGCCAGCAGTCACCCCAGGTCGGGGTTCCACGAGCAGTACTTC
TRBJ2-3 | TRBV29-1 | many | TRBD1 | CSVKTGTGGTDTQYF | TGCAGCGTTAAAACCGGGACAGGGGGCACAGATACGCAGTATTTT
TRBJ1-1 | TRBV2 | few | TRBD1 | CASSGSDRVVSEAFF | TGTGCCAGCAGTGGGTCGGACAGGGTTGTCTCTGAAGCTTTCTTT
TRBJ1-5 | TRBV19 | few | . | CASTDLGASNQPQHF | TGTGCCAGTACCGATCTGGGGGCGAGCAATCAGCCCCAGCATTTT
TRBJ2-3 | TRBV5-1 | many | . | CASSLETGNRDTQYF | TGCGCCAGCAGCTTGGAAACAGGCAACAGGGATACGCAGTATTTT
TRBJ2-2 | TRBV29-1 | many | . | CSVEDTGELFF | TGCAGCGTTGAAGACACCGGGGAGCTGTTTTTT
TRBJ2-7 | TRBV5-1 | few | . | CASSLAVYDYEQYF | TGCGCCAGCAGCTTGGCCGTTTACGACTACGAGCAGTACTTC
TRBJ2-5 | TRBV5-1 | many | . | CASSLALQETQYF | TGCGCCAGCAGCTTGGCCTTACAAGAGACCCAGTACTTC
TRBJ1-1 | TRBV29-1 | . | . | CSLGGAEAFF | TGCAGCCTTGGCGGCGCAGAAGCTTTCTTT
TRBJ2-1 | TRBV4-2 | many | TRBD2 | CASSQDRLASGGANEQFF | TGTGCCAGCAGCCAAGATCGCTTAGCAAGCGGGGGGGCCAATGAGCAGTTCTTC
TRBJ2-3 | TRBV7-2 | many | . | CASSLDVGTQYF | TGTGCCAGCAGCTTAGATGTGGGTACGCAGTATTTT
TRBJ1-4 | TRBV30 | many | TRBD1 | CAWSGGQGSEKLFF | TGTGCCTGGAGTGGCGGACAGGGCTCGGAAAAACTGTTTTTT
TRBJ2-5 | TRBV5-4 | few | TRBD1 | CASSSTGLHETQYF | TGTGCCAGCAGCTCGACAGGGTTGCACGAGACCCAGTACTTC
TRBJ2-3 | TRBV12-5 | many | . | CASGPRDRSTDTQYF | TGTGCTAGTGGTCCCCGGGACCGATCAACAGATACGCAGTATTTT
TRBJ2-2 | TRBV7-8 | many | TRBD2 | CATREGTTGELFF | TGTGCCACCCGGGAGGGGACCACCGGGGAGCTGTTTTTT
TRBJ2-3 | TRBV7-9 | few | TRBD2 | CASSPYGGGSTDTQYF | TGTGCCAGCAGCCCTTACGGCGGGGGGAGCACAGATACGCAGTATTTT